This TCR beta chain was observed in a study of OX40 agonist ivuxolimab in advanced cancers. General notes on the study: Ivuxolimab, which targeted the costimulatory receptor OX40 (CD134), was an agonistic, fully human IgG2 monoclonal antibody. Partial responses occurred in three dose-escalation patients, of whom one had hepatocellular carcinoma and two had cutaneous melanoma. Among the 52 dose-escalation patients, about 19 had hepatocellular carcinoma, 15 or so melanoma, 9 renal cell carcinoma and 9 head and neck cancer. Patients were allowed to have had prior anti-PD-1, anti-PD-L1 or anti-CTLA-4 therapy, and around 43% of the dose-escalation patients had been treated with checkpoint inhibitors. The paper reports the monotherapy dose-escalation portion (N = 52 patients) of the phase I ivuxolimab trial. Intravenous ivuxolimab was administered to patients every 2 weeks at six dose levels: 0.01, 0.1, 0.3, 1.5, 3 and 10 mg/kg. In the dose-escalation cohort, 75% to 85% of patients were male, and the mean age was 60 years with a range of roughly 23 to 79. Peripheral TCRbeta sequencing was intended to test whether TCR sequence diversity was altered and clonal T-cell expansion was caused by ivuxolimab. Overall study outcomes, separate from this receptor: Antigen specificity was not determined for the clonally expanded peripheral T cells. In the 0.1-3.0 mg/kg groups, partial responders were among the patients with the lowest normalized peripheral clonal expansion, particularly in CD8+ T cells. Clonal expansion of both CD4+ and CD8+ blood T cells was observed from baseline to week 6 at doses 0.1 to 3.0 mg/kg. After ivuxolimab, CD8+ T cells had more expanded clones than CD4+ T cells on average. Low levels of normalized T-cell clonal expansion were also seen in some patients who did not respond.

Genomic DNA was extracted from sorted cells for sequencing of the TCRbeta CDR3 region. The immunoSEQ Assay was used for sequencing of TCRbeta CDR3 regions. The table comes from immuneACCESS by way of TCRdb, which keeps in-frame sequences with V and J called. Part of the clones is missing from these tables; in studies checked, under half for an unresolved V gene and the rest for unknown reasons. Present in this sample are approximately 90,000 clones, roughly 87% of which were seen just once. The ten largest clones capture 1.1% to 1.5% of the sample. A note on this clone: The target of this receptor is not known. No base-level quality is on record; no much larger clone is a single base apart.

Reading from cysteine to phenylalanine, the CDR3 counts 13 amino acids. Of the read, only the CDR3 DNA is kept; its 39 bases are in frame from base 1. Trimming at the junction amounts to 5 bases on V and 7 bases on J, and the germline ends lie 16 bases apart. For CDR1 and CDR2, the germline V gene (reference sequence) lists SGHNT and YYREEE. Patients with autoimmune disease history or receiving systemic immunosuppression were excluded from the trial. In every dose cohort, peripheral blood was drawn for TCR sequencing at baseline, cycle 4 day 1, and cycle 7 day 1. Samples came from an open-label, multicenter, first-in-human phase I dose-escalation trial of ivuxolimab. Adults with locally advanced or metastatic head and neck squamous cell, hepatocellular, melanoma or renal cell carcinoma were enrolled in the trial. Before TCR sequencing, CD4+ T cells and CD8+ T cells were sorted from peripheral blood as separate populations.

The sequences come from CD4+ or CD8+ T cells sorted from blood, collected in a trial of the OX40 agonist ivuxolimab. This chain is built from TRBV5-4 and TRBJ2-7, with TRBD2 perhaps the D gene, on 6 matching bases. This sequence originates from an adult with an advanced solid tumor such as melanoma, head and neck, liver or kidney cancer. CDR3 sequence: CASSTGHAGEQYF. The sequence in DNA is TGTGCCAGCAGTACCGGGCATGCGGGGGAGCAGTACTTC.